Listed here are 28 T cell receptor beta chains from one sample, sequenced in a study of tumor-infiltrating lymphocytes in localized non-small cell lung cancer. Repertoires were generated with immunoSEQ multiplex PCR, while TCRdb's copy carries only in-frame clones and drops some. Here the sample spans roughly 8,000 clones, 55% to 75% being singletons. Sequencing was carried out using uninvolved lung tissue not adjacent to the tumor. The source of these receptors is a human donor with non-small cell lung cancer.

This clone has just one count. CDR3 region: CAWRGFQRSYEQYF. The CDR3 DNA is TGTGCCTGGAGAGGGTTCCAGCGGTCCTACGAGCAGTACTTC. The J gene is TRBJ2-7, the V gene TRBV30; a possible D gene is TRBD2 (5 bases). This CDR3 comprises 14 residues. Germline CDR1 reads GTSNPN; CDR2 reads SVGIG (reference sequence). Trimming removed 3 bases from V and 1 base from J, with 13 bases in between.

This clone was seen a handful of times. The chain's CDR3 is CASSAQSSGNTIYF. CDR3 in DNA: TGTGCCAGCAGTGCACAGAGCTCTGGAAACACCATATATTTT. This chain links TRBV2 with TRBJ1-3; D not certain. Germline CDR1 and CDR2: SNHLY and FYNNEI. The CDR3 loop spans 14 amino acids. V dropped 4 bases and J dropped 0 bases, with 7 bases sitting between them.

The V call is TRBV5-8, the J call TRBJ1-1; D remains ambiguous. This CDR3 spans 15 amino acids. Germline-derived CDR1 and CDR2 are SGHTS and YDEGEE. V was cut by 0 bases and J by 5 bases, with 14 bases left in between. Written as DNA, the CDR3 is TGTGCCAGCAGCTTGGTAACAGCCGCTGGGACTGAAGCTTTCTTT. As protein: CASSLVTAAGTEAFF.

The chain has TRBV2 and TRBJ2-3; tentatively, D is TRBD1 or TRBD2 (5 bases each). Trimming cost V 3 bases and J 3 bases, with 10 bases left between them. The CDR3 sequence is 14 residues long. Germline V gene lookup returns CDR1 SNHLY and CDR2 FYNNEI. In DNA form, the CDR3 reads TGTGCCAGCAGTGAGGGGCTAGCAACAGATACGCAGTATTTT. Its translation is CASSEGLATDTQYF.

The rearrangement links TRBV9 to TRBJ1-1, with D hard to call. The CDR3 runs to 15 residues. V lost 4 bases, J lost 0 bases, and 13 bases lay in between. Germline loops: CDR1 SGDLS, CDR2 YYNGEE. The CDR3 DNA sequence: TGTGCCAGCAGCAAGGACTCATTTATGAACACTGAAGCTTTCTTT. Its translation: CASSKDSFMNTEAFF.

The count of this clone is one. The J gene is TRBJ2-3, the V gene TRBV5-8; 7 bases align to TRBD1. Trimming took 7 bases from V and 2 from J; bases not matched to a gene: 13. CDR3 length: 16 amino acids. The V gene's germline CDR1 is SGHTS and CDR2 YDEGEE. In DNA, the CDR3 is TGTGCCAGCGGGAAAAGGACAGGATTAGTCACAGATACGCAGTATTTT. This encodes CASGKRTGLVTDTQYF. Using reference TRBV5-8 and TRBJ2-3 for the parts outside the CDR3, the full variable domain is EAGVTQSPTHLIKTRGQQATLRCSPISGHTSVYWYQQALGLGLQFLLWYDEGEERNRGNFPPRFSGRQFPNYSSELNVNALELEDSALYLCASGKRTGLVTDTQYFGPGTRLTVL.

The J gene is TRBJ1-2, the V gene TRBV9; tentatively, D is TRBD1 (6 bases). Trimming removed 6 bases at V and 1 base at J, with 13 bases between. Per the germline V gene, CDR1 is SGDLS and CDR2 is YYNGEE. The CDR3 consists of 14 residues. CDR3 nucleotide sequence: TGTGCCAGCACCCAAGAACAGGGTAACTATGGCTACACCTTC. Its protein product is CASTQEQGNYGYTF.

The chain has TRBV2 and TRBJ2-7; D not certain. Trimming left V 7 bases short and J 3 bases short, with 7 bases between. Germline loops: CDR1 SNHLY, CDR2 FYNNEI. The CDR3 is 11 amino acids. The CDR3 nucleotides are TGTGCCAGCACCGTACTCTACGAGCAGTACTTC. It codes for CASTVLYEQYF.

In its sample, this clone was seen a few times. The chain couples TRBV7-6 to TRBJ2-5, with 10 nucleotides matching TRBD2. Germline V gene lookup returns CDR1 SGHVS and CDR2 FNYEAQ. The CDR3 covers 16 residues. Trimming took 4 bases from V and 2 from J; bases not matched to a gene: 7. DNA for the CDR3: TGTGCCAGCAGCTCGGATAGCGGGGGGTCTCAAGAGACCCAGTACTTC. Amino acid sequence: CASSSDSGGSQETQYF.

By share, this clone ranks as medium-sized (0.01 to 0.1%). Other DNA sequences in this sample translate to the same CDR3. The genes are TRBV9 and TRBJ1-2, with no clear D. Trimming took 4 bases from V and 1 from J, leaving 5 bases between them. This CDR3 has 12 amino acids. Germline CDR1 reads SGDLS; CDR2 reads YYNGEE. In DNA, the CDR3 is TGTGCCAGCAGCCTAAGTAACTATGGCTACACCTTC. Encoded protein: CASSLSNYGYTF. Using reference TRBV9 and TRBJ1-2 for the parts outside the CDR3, the full variable domain is DSGVTQTPKHLITATGQRVTLRCSPRSGDLSVYWYQQSLDQGLQFLIQYYNGEERAKGNILERFSAQQFPDLHSELNLSSLELGDSALYFCASSLSNYGYTFGSGTRLTVV.

This clone was counted between two and nine times. A read error may produce the germline difference seen at one junction end. J is TRBJ2-3 and V is TRBV7-8, with 10 bases aligning to TRBD2. This CDR3 has 14 amino acids. Germline CDR1 reads SGHVS; CDR2 reads FQNEAQ. The CDR3 is CASSLAGAADTQYF. As DNA, the CDR3 is TGTGCCAGCAGCCTAGCGGGGGCCGCAGATACGCAGTATTTT.

The rearrangement uses TRBV2 and TRBJ2-7; D ambiguous. Trimming shortened V by 7 bases and J by 1 base, and 26 bases separated the two germline ends. Germline CDR1 is SNHLY and CDR2 is FYNNEI. The CDR3 runs to 18 residues. The DNA for the CDR3 is TGTGCCAGCACCTTAAGTCTCTCCGCCTGGACGAAATCCTACGAGCAGTACTTC. Amino acid sequence: CASTLSLSAWTKSYEQYF.

The V and J genes are TRBV4-2 and TRBJ2-1; TRBD2 aligns across 9 bases. Germline assignment: CDR1 LGHNA and CDR2 YNFKEQ. The CDR3 spans 17 residues. After removal of 6 bases from V and 0 bases from J, the junction contained 9 bases not matched to a gene. The CDR3 spells CASSFPSGADSYNEQFF. CDR3 nucleotide sequence: TGTGCCAGCAGTTTTCCTAGCGGGGCGGACTCCTACAATGAGCAGTTCTTC.

The chain joins TRBV5-6 to TRBJ1-1; D is uncertain. Trimming took 0 bases from V and 1 from J, leaving 7 bases between them. From germline, CDR1 is SGHDT and CDR2 YYEEEE. CDR3 size: 14 residues. CDR3: CASSLGQKNTEAFF. CDR3 nucleotide sequence: TGTGCCAGCAGCTTGGGACAAAAGAACACTGAAGCTTTCTTT.

This clone was seen a handful of times. The rearrangement joins TRBV27 to TRBJ1-5, with unresolved D. V lost 5 bases and J lost 3, with 11 bases in between. In germline, CDR1 is MNHEY, CDR2 SMNVEV (reference sequence). This CDR3 is 14 amino acids long. In DNA form, the CDR3 reads TGTGCCAGCAGTGACCAATCAGACAATCAGCCCCAGCATTTT. Its protein product is CASSDQSDNQPQHF.

This chain links TRBV9 with TRBJ1-2, with a tentative D call TRBD1 (5 bases). The length of the CDR3 is 13 residues. Germline lookup yields CDR1 SGDLS and CDR2 YYNGEE. Trimming left V 4 bases short and J 3 bases short, with 10 bases between. The CDR3 DNA is TGTGCCAGCAGCCCGGGGACGGACTATGGCTACACCTTC. Amino acids: CASSPGTDYGYTF.

The V and J genes are TRBV10-2 and TRBJ2-7; a weak D match, TRBD1 (6 bases). This CDR3 comprises 12 residues. The V and J ends lost 6 bases and 7 bases respectively, with 13 bases between them. Germline loops: CDR1 WSHSY, CDR2 SAAADI. The DNA of the CDR3 is TGCGCCAGCAGGGACACAGGGAGTGAGCAGTACTTC. Protein sequence: CASRDTGSEQYF.

This clone appeared a few times. V usage is TRBV7-2 and J usage is TRBJ1-5, with D tentatively TRBD1 (6 bases). Germline assignment: CDR1 SGHTA and CDR2 FQGNSA. The CDR3 consists of 16 residues. The V end lost 3 bases, the J end lost 2 bases, and 14 bases lay between the germline ends. The CDR3 reads CASSFGQFGRNQPQHF. The CDR3, as DNA: TGTGCCAGCAGCTTCGGACAGTTCGGGCGCAATCAGCCCCAGCATTTT.

The chain is built from TRBV6-1 and TRBJ1-2; D uncertain. Germline lookup yields CDR1 MNHNS and CDR2 SASEGT. The CDR3 is 11 amino acids. Trimming stripped 5 bases from V and 3 bases from J, with 4 bases between. The CDR3 DNA reads as TGTGCCAGCAGTAGATACTATGGCTACACCTTC. Its protein is CASSRYYGYTF.

The rearrangement uses TRBV4-2 and TRBJ2-2; 8 bases fit TRBD2. The V gene's germline CDR1 is LGHNA and CDR2 YNFKEQ. The CDR3 runs to 17 residues. Germline trimming cut 5 bases from V and 2 bases from J; bases unmatched to any gene: 10. In nucleotides, the CDR3 is TGTGCCAGCAGCGTCCCCTCGGGGGGGCAAAACACCGGGGAGCTGTTTTTT. As protein: CASSVPSGGQNTGELFF.

This clone was observed a few times. The chain employs TRBV4-2 and TRBJ1-5; D is unresolved. From germline, CDR1 is LGHNA and CDR2 YNFKEQ. The CDR3 is made up of 14 amino acids. Trimming pared 5 bases from V and 8 bases from J, leaving 16 bases between. The CDR3 DNA follows: TGTGCCAGCAGCTCCGGACCTAACGGGGAGCCCCAGCATTTT. Translation: CASSSGPNGEPQHF.

This clone was counted between two and nine times. The rearrangement joins TRBV13 to TRBJ2-3, with 8 bases fitting TRBD1. This CDR3 region has 18 residues. With 0 bases clipped from V and 5 bases from J, the junction kept 13 bases outside the gene matches. CDR1 is PRHDT, CDR2 FYEKMQ, per germline (reference sequence). CDR3 sequence reads: CASSLGQGANGVLDTQYF. CDR3 in DNA: TGTGCCAGCAGCTTAGGCCAGGGGGCGAATGGGGTCTTAGATACGCAGTATTTT. The entire variable domain, with the rest obtained from reference TRBV13 and TRBJ2-3, is as follows: AAGVIQSPRHLIKEKRETATLKCYPIPRHDTVYWYQQGPGQDPQFLISFYEKMQSDKGSIPDRFSAQQFSDYHSELNMSSLELGDSALYFCASSLGQGANGVLDTQYFGPGTRLTVL.

V and J are TRBV30 and TRBJ1-1, with D possibly matching TRBD1 (5 bases). The CDR3 spans 13 residues. Germline CDR1 GTSNPN, CDR2 SVGIG (reference sequence). Trimming took 2 bases from V and 3 from J, leaving 10 bases between them. DNA of the CDR3: TGTGCCTGGAGTTCCCAGGGTTACACTGAAGCTTTCTTT. It translates to CAWSSQGYTEAFF.

This clone has just one count. The J gene is TRBJ2-7, the V gene TRBV11-2, with D tentatively TRBD1 or TRBD2 (7 bases each). Trimming removed 2 bases at V and 3 bases at J, with 14 bases between. Germline V gene sequence: CDR1 SGHAT, CDR2 FQNNGV. The CDR3 loop spans 15 amino acids. The CDR3 loop reads CASSLSGGANYEQYF. CDR3 sequence (DNA): TGTGCCAGCAGCTTATCAGGGGGGGCCAACTACGAGCAGTACTTC. Full variable domain (remainder filled in from reference TRBV11-2 and TRBJ2-7): EAGVAQSPRYKIIEKRQSVAFWCNPISGHATLYWYQQILGQGPKLLIQFQNNGVVDDSQLPKDRFSAERLKGVDSTLKIQPAKLEDSAVYLCASSLSGGANYEQYFGPGTRLTVT.

The rearrangement links TRBV30 to TRBJ1-2, with TRBD1 identical over 10 bases. The CDR3 runs to 14 residues. With V trimmed by 2 bases and J by 4 bases, 4 bases remained unmatched. Germline V gene sequence: CDR1 GTSNPN, CDR2 SVGIG (reference sequence). CDR3 loop: CAWSPGQGSYGYTF. DNA for the CDR3: TGTGCCTGGAGTCCGGGACAGGGGTCCTATGGCTACACCTTC.

The CDR3 spells CAWIRGGPTDTQYF. As DNA, the CDR3 is TGTGCCTGGATTAGGGGGGGGCCCACAGATACGCAGTATTTT. The rearrangement links TRBV30 to TRBJ2-3, with a tentative D call TRBD2 (7 bases). V was cut by 4 bases and J by 2 bases, with 13 bases left in between. Per the germline V gene, CDR1 is GTSNPN and CDR2 is SVGIG (reference sequence). The CDR3 sequence is 14 residues long.

V and J are TRBV9 and TRBJ2-7; the D gene is possibly TRBD2 (6 bases). The length of the CDR3 is 14 residues. Trimming left V 3 bases short and J 2 bases short, with 12 bases between. The V gene's germline CDR1 is SGDLS and CDR2 YYNGEE. The CDR3 DNA reads TGTGCCAGCAGCGCTCACGGGGAGGCCTACGAGCAGTACTTC. Translation gives CASSAHGEAYEQYF.

This chain connects TRBV7-6 to TRBJ2-7, with 12 nucleotides matching TRBD2. Germline-derived CDR1 and CDR2 are SGHVS and FNYEAQ. CDR3 length equals 16 residues. The junction had 8 bases not matched to a gene; V was cut back by 4 bases and J by 4 bases. CDR3 nucleotides: TGTGCCAGCAGCTCCCTACTAGCGGGGGGCGTATACGAGCAGTACTTC. Translating gives CASSSLLAGGVYEQYF.